In this sample, the clone carrying this T cell receptor beta chain turned up a few times. Its antigen is unidentified. The data originate from a study of metastatic and nonmetastatic thyroid tumors. Study-level results: In both blood and tumor samples, TCR beta diversity was reported significantly higher for malignant than benign nodules.

As originally analysed: Clinicopathological groups of papillary thyroid cancer showed CDR3 differences that were used to build a distant-metastasis classifier. TCRdb re-called clones from the PCR reads using MiXCR. What appears here as the V and J calls and clone size reflects TCRdb's work, not the paper's. The repertoire includes under 50,000 clones, more than 20% of them detected once, and approximately 3.9% sits in the top ten. All patients were untreated before thyroid surgery. The sequenced sample was blood. The clonotype comes from a male donor with papillary thyroid cancer or a benign thyroid nodule (not recorded which). Some clones in this sample may be carry-over from other donors' samples.

The CDR3 DNA reads TGTGCCAGCATACCTCCAGCGGGCGGCGATGGCTACACCTTC. It yields the protein CASIPPAGGDGYTF. The genes are TRBV28 and TRBJ1-2; D ambiguous. The CDR3 runs 14 residues. Germline V gene data show CDR1 as MDHEN and CDR2 as SYDVKM. Trimming pared 7 bases from V and 6 bases from J, leaving 18 bases between.